This T cell receptor beta chain was obtained from a study of blood T cell repertoires in COVID-19. Study background: COVID-19 samples collected from the United States, Italy and Spain covered acute and convalescent phases.

This CDR3 spans 13 amino acids. V dropped 3 bases and J dropped 5 bases, with 9 bases sitting between them. Germline CDR1 and CDR2: KGHSH and LQKENI. The age range of participants was 18 to 89 years, with residence in about 25 US areas. Each participant's cohort was designated according to participant-reported clinical history. Original processing methods: Counts of nucleated cells, estimated from reference gene primer amplification, were obtained. TCRdb keeps only in-frame clones here, not all; method: immunoSEQ multiplex PCR. The DNA was the basis for D and trimming; V, J and clone size are from that table. The table lists fewer than 350,000 clones, about 86% of them singletons, with around 4.5% in the top ten.

The rearrangement joins TRBV18 to TRBJ2-3, with D possibly TRBD2 on 5 matching bases. The TCR comes from a woman aged 40 to 55 with acute COVID-19. The sequenced material came from PBMCs or T cells enriched from blood (not recorded which). The CDR3 protein is CASSPFEGDTQYF. The CDR3 DNA reads as TGTGCCAGCTCACCCTTCGAGGGAGATACGCAGTATTTT. Variable domain in full (rest from reference TRBV18 and TRBJ2-3): NAGVMQNPRHLVRRRGQEARLRCSPMKGHSHVYWYRQLPEEGLKFMVYLQKENIIDESGMPKERFSAEFPKEGPSILRIQQVVRGDSAAYFCASSPFEGDTQYFGPGTRLTVL.